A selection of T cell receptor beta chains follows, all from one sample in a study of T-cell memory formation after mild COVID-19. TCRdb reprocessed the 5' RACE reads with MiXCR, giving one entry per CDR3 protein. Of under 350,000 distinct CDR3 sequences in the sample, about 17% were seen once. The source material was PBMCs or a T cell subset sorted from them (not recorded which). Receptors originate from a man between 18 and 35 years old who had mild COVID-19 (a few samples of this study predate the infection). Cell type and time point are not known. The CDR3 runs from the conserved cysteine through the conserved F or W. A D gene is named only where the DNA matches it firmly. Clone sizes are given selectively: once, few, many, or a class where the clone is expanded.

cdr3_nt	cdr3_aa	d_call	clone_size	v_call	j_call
TGTGCCAGCAGCGCAACAGGGAGTCGTGGTGAAGCTTTCTTT	CASSATGSRGEAFF	-	-	TRBV12-3/TRBV12-4	TRBJ1-1
TGTGCCAGCAGCCAAGGCCCCAGGGCTCAGCCCCAGCATTTT	CASSQGPRAQPQHF	-	-	TRBV5-6	TRBJ1-5
TGCAGCGCTGGTCCCGGGACAGATGAAAAACTGTTTTTT	CSAGPGTDEKLFF	TRBD1	-	TRBV29-1	TRBJ1-4
TGCGCCAGCAGCTTGGAGGGGATCCAAGAGACCCAGTACTTC	CASSLEGIQETQYF	-	-	TRBV5-1	TRBJ2-5
TGTGCCAGCAGTTTCATAGGCCGGCACCAAGAGACCCAGTACTTC	CASSFIGRHQETQYF	-	-	TRBV12-3/TRBV12-4	TRBJ2-5
TGTGCCAGCAGTTTCAGTCTCTTGGAATTTAGCTCCTACAATGAGCAGTTCTTC	CASSFSLLEFSSYNEQFF	-	-	TRBV28	TRBJ2-1
TGTGCCAGCAGCAGGGGAGTTAGCTCTGGGGCCAACGTCCTGACTTTC	CASSRGVSSGANVLTF	-	-	TRBV9	TRBJ2-6
TGTGCCATCAGTGCAGATCCCGGGACAGGGTATGGCTACACCTTC	CAISADPGTGYGYTF	TRBD1	few	TRBV10-3	TRBJ1-2
TGTGCCAGCAGTTTGTCGGGCAGGGTGGGCGACAGCTACACCTTC	CASSLSGRVGDSYTF	-	few	TRBV12-3/TRBV12-4	TRBJ1-2
TGCGCCAGCAGCCAAGGGAATGGGGGAAACACCATATATTTT	CASSQGNGGNTIYF	-	few	TRBV4-3	TRBJ1-3
TGTGCCAGCAGCCTCCTTCAGGGCCGACATAGCTCCTACGAGCAGTACTTC	CASSLLQGRHSSYEQYF	-	-	TRBV12-3/TRBV12-4	TRBJ2-7
TGTGCCATCAGTGAAGGACAGGGTAGGGGCTACACCTTC	CAISEGQGRGYTF	TRBD1	few	TRBV10-3	TRBJ1-2
TGTGCCAGCAGCCCCTATGGGGATGAGCAGTTCTTC	CASSPYGDEQFF	-	-	TRBV6-6	TRBJ2-1
TGTGCCAGCAGTACGTACAGGAACTCTAACTATGGCTACACCTTC	CASSTYRNSNYGYTF	-	few	TRBV11-2	TRBJ1-2
TGCGCCAGCAGTTACGGGACGGGGAACACTGAAGCTTTCTTT	CASSYGTGNTEAFF	-	-	TRBV5-1	TRBJ1-1